In its sample, the clone carrying this TCR beta chain was seen many times. Its matching antigen is unknown. Time point: newly diagnosed GD, antithyroid drugs for less than 3 months. Following extraction of RNA from PBMCs, that RNA was used to make the TCR library. The data are from a study of regulatory T cells in long-lasting Graves disease. Findings and limits, study-wide: Less diverse TCR repertoires were seen in persistent Graves' patients than in newly diagnosed ones.

The CDR3 has 16 residues. In germline, CDR1 is MNHNS, CDR2 SASEGT. V dropped 6 bases and J dropped 3; count of bases not matched to a gene: 8. The TCR beta library used iRepertoire HTBI primers with Arm-PCR amplification of CDR3. Authors' methods: The samples included 62 TRBV and over 13 TRBJ segments. MiXCR was run by TCRdb on the multiplex PCR reads, yielding one entry per CDR3 protein. These V and J calls rely on TCRdb rather than the paper's analysis. The data show approximately 470,000 distinct CDR3 sequences, roughly 17% seen once. This same sample was also part of a study on T cells in Graves' hyperthyroidism and ophthalmopathy. That paper adds: Expanded thyroid clonotypes (above 0.001) were mostly also found in blood.

The clonotype was recovered from a man in his forties with Graves disease. The V gene is TRBV6-1, the J gene TRBJ1-2; 12 bases are a match to TRBD1. The sample here was peripheral blood mononuclear cells (PBMCs), taken at new diagnosis, from a patient treated with antithyroid drugs. The CDR3 region is CASSPGTGGVYYGYTF. In DNA form, the CDR3 reads TGTGCCAGCAGCCCCGGGACAGGGGGCGTCTACTATGGCTACACCTTC.